The next 4 T cell receptor beta chains were all read from a single sample in a study of PD-L1 blockade in urothelial cancer. Method: immunoSEQ multiplex PCR; TCRdb's copy keeps in-frame clones and lacks some. The repertoire holds around 92,000 clones, with roughly 90% as singletons. Time point meaning: pretreatment peripheral blood. The source was PBMCs, collected around atezolizumab (anti-PD-L1) treatment. The receptor source for this set is a woman aged 80 or over with urothelial cancer.

This chain links TRBV14 with TRBJ2-1; D gene uncertain. This CDR3 contains 14 residues. CDR1 SGHDN and CDR2 FVKESK come from the germline V gene. Trimming took off 3 bases at V and 8 bases at J, with 14 bases between the two ends. CDR3 DNA: TGTGCCAGCAGCCAGTGGTCCGGTCGGGATGAGCAGTTCTTC. Amino acids: CASSQWSGRDEQFF.

The chain uses TRBV15 and TRBJ2-1; 13 bases match TRBD2. The ends lost 3 bases at V and 4 bases at J; junction bases unmatched: 3. Per germline, CDR1 LNHNV and CDR2 YYDKDF (reference sequence). The CDR3 has 16 amino acids. The CDR3 DNA reads as TGTGCCACCAGCAGGGGGGGACTAGCGGGATACAATGAGCAGTTCTTC. Translated, it gives CATSRGGLAGYNEQFF.

V is TRBV6-5 and J is TRBJ2-2, with 7 bases matching TRBD2. After removal of 2 bases from V and 1 base from J, the junction contained 1 base not matched to a gene. From germline, CDR1 is MNHEY and CDR2 SVGAGI. The CDR3 loop spans 15 amino acids. DNA for the CDR3: TGTGCCAGCAGTTACACGGGAGGGAACACCGGGGAGCTGTTTTTT. It codes for CASSYTGGNTGELFF.

This chain links TRBV27 with TRBJ2-5; a weak D match, TRBD1 (5 bases). Trimming cost V 3 bases and J 5 bases, with 19 bases left between them. The CDR3 is made up of 16 amino acids. In germline, CDR1 is MNHEY, CDR2 SMNVEV (reference sequence). CDR3 sequence (DNA): TGTGCCAGCAGTTTGGGGTGGGGCAGGGTCGACGAGACCCAGTACTTC. This gives the protein CASSLGWGRVDETQYF.